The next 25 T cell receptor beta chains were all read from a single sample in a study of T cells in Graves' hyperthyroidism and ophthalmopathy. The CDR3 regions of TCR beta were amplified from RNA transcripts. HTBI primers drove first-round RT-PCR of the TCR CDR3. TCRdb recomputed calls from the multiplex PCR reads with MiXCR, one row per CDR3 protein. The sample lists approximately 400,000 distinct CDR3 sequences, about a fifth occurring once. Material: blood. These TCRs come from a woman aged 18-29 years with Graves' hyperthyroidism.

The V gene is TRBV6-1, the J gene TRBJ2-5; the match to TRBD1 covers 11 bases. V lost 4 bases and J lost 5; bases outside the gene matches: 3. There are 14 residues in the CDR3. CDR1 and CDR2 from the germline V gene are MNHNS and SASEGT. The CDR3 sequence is CASSGRDRGETQYF. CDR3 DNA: TGTGCCAGCAGTGGCCGGGACAGGGGGGAGACCCAGTACTTC.

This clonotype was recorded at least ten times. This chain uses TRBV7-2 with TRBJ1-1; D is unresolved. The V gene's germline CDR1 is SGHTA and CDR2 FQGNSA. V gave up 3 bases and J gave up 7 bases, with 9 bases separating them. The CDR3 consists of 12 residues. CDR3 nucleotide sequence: TGTGCCAGCAGCTTGGGAGGCCTTGAAGCTTTCTTT. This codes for CASSLGGLEAFF.

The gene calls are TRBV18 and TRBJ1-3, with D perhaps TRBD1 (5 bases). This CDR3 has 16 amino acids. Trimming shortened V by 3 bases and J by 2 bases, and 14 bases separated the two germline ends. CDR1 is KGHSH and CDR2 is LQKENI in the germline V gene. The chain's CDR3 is CASSPQGDLAGNTIYF. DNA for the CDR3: TGTGCCAGCTCACCGCAGGGAGACTTAGCTGGAAACACCATATATTTT.

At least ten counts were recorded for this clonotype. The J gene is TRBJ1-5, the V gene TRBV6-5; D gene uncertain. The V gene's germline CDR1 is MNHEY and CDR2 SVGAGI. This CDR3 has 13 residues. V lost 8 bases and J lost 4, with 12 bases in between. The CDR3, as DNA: TGTGCCAGCCAATTTAGTCGGAATCAGCCCCAGCATTTT. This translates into CASQFSRNQPQHF.

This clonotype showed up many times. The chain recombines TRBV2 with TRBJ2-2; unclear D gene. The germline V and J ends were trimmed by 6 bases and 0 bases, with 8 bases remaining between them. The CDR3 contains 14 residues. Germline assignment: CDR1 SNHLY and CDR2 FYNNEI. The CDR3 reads CASSASTNTGELFF. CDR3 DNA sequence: TGTGCCAGCAGCGCCAGTACGAACACCGGGGAGCTGTTTTTT.

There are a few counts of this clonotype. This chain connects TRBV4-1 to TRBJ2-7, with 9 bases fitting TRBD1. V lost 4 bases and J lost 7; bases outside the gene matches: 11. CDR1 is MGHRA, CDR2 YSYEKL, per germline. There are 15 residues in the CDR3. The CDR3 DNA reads TGCGCCAGCAGCCCGGGACAGGGACTCTTTGGGGAGCAGTACTTC. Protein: CASSPGQGLFGEQYF.

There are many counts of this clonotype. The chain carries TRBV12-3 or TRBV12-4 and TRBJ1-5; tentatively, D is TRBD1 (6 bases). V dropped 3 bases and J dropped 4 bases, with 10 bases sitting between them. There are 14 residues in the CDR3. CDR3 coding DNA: TGTGCCAGCAGTTTCCTAGGGGGGAATCAGCCCCAGCATTTT. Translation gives CASSFLGGNQPQHF.

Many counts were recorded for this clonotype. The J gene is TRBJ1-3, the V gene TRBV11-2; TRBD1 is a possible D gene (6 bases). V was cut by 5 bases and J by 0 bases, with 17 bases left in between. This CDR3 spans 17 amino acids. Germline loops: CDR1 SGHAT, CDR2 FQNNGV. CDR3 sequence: CASSPHYSGVSGNTIYF. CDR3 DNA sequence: TGTGCCAGCAGCCCTCACTACTCAGGGGTCTCTGGAAACACCATATATTTT.

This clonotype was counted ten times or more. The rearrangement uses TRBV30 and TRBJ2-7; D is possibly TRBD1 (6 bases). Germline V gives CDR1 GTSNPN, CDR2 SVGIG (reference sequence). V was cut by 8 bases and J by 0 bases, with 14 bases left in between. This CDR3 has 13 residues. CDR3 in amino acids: CAGRQASSYEQYF. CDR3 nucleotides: TGTGCCGGTAGACAGGCCAGCTCCTACGAGCAGTACTTC.

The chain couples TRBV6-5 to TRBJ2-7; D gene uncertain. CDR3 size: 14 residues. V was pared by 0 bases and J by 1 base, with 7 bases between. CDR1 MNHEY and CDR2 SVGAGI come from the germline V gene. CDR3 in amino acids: CASSYSTDSYEQYF. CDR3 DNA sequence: TGTGCCAGCAGTTACTCGACGGATTCCTACGAGCAGTACTTC.

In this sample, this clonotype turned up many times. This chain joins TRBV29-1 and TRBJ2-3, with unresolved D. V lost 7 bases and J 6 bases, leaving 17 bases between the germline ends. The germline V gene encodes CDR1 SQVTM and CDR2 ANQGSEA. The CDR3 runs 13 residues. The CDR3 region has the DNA TGCAGCGCCGACGGGCCTCTAGGGGATACGCAGTATTTT. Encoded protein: CSADGPLGDTQYF.

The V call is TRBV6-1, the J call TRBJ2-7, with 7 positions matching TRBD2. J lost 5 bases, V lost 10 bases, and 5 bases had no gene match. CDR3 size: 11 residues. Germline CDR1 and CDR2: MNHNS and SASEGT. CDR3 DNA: TGTGCCACCCACGGGGGGAACGAGCAGTACTTC. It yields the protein CATHGGNEQYF.

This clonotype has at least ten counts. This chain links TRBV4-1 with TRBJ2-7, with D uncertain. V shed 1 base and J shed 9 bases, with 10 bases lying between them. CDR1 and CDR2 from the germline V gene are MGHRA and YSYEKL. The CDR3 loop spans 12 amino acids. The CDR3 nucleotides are TGCGCCAGCAGCCAAGTCGGTGGTAGGCAGTACTTC. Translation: CASSQVGGRQYF.

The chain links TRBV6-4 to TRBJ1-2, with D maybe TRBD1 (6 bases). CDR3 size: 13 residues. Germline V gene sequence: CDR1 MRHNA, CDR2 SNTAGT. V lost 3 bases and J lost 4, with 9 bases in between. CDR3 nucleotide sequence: TGTGCCAGCAGTGAGGGGGCGACCTATGGCTACACCTTC. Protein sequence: CASSEGATYGYTF.

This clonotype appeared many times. Here the CDR3 DNA reads TGTGCCAGCAGGGCGGACGGACGGAATCAGCCCCAGCATTTT. Translation: CASRADGRNQPQHF. The chain has TRBV2 and TRBJ1-5; D is uncertain. The germline V gene encodes CDR1 SNHLY and CDR2 FYNNEI. This CDR3 is 14 amino acids long. Trimming pared 6 bases from V and 4 bases from J, leaving 13 bases between.

The CDR3 region is CATSDFGRDAGELFF. The CDR3 nucleotides read TGTGCCACCAGTGATTTCGGCAGGGACGCCGGGGAGCTGTTTTTT. V and J are TRBV24-1 and TRBJ2-2; D tentatively fits TRBD1 or TRBD2 (5 bases each). Germline V gene lookup returns CDR1 KGHDR and CDR2 SFDVKD. The CDR3 contains 15 residues. Trimming left V 1 base short and J 6 bases short, with 11 bases between.

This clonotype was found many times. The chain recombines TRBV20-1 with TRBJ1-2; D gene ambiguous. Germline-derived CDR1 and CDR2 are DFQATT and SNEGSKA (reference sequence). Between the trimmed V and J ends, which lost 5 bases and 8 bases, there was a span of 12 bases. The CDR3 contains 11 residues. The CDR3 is CSASEREGYTF. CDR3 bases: TGCAGTGCTTCAGAGCGGGAAGGCTACACCTTC.

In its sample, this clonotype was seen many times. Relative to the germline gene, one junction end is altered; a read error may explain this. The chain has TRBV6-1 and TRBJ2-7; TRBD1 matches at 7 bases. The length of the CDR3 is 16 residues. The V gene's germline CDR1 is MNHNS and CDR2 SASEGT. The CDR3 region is CASREDPGTDPYEQYF. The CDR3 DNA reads TGTGCCAGCAGAGAAGACCCCGGGACAGACCCCTACGAGCAGTACTTC.

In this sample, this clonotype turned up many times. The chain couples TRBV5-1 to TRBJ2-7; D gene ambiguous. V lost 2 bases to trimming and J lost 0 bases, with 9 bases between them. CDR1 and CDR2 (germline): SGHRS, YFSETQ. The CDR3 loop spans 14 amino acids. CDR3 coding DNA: TGCGCCAGCAGCTTACAGCGAAACTCCTACGAGCAGTACTTC. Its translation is CASSLQRNSYEQYF. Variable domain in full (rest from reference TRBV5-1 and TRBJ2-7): KAGVTQTPRYLIKTRGQQVTLSCSPISGHRSVSWYQQTPGQGLQFLFEYFSETQRNKGNFPGRFSGRQFSNSRSEMNVSTLELGDSALYLCASSLQRNSYEQYFGPGTRLTVT.

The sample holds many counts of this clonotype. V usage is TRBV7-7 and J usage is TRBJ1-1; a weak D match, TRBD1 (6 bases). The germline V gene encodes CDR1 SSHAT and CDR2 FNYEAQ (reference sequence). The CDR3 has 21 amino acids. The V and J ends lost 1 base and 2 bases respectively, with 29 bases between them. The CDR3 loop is CASSLEIGRQASGVPNTEAFF. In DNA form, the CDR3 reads TGTGCCAGCAGCTTAGAAATTGGCCGACAGGCTAGTGGAGTCCCCAACACTGAAGCTTTCTTT.

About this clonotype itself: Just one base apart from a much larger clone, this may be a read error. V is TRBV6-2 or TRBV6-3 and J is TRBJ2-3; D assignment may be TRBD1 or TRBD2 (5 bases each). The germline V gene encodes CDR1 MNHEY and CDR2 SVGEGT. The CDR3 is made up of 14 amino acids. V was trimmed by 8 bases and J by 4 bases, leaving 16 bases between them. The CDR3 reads CASGDHDSSDTQYF. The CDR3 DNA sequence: TGTGCCAGCGGGGACCACGATAGCTCAGATACGCAGTATTTT.

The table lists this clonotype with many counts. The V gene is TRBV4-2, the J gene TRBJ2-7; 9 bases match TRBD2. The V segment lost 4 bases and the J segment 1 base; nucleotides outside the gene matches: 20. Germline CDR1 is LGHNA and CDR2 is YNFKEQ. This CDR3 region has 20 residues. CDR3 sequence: CASSPRRPSGAAPLSYEQYF. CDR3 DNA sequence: TGTGCCAGCAGCCCGCGCCGGCCTAGCGGGGCCGCCCCCTTATCCTACGAGCAGTACTTC.

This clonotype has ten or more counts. Here the CDR3 reads CASSWGNGYTF. In DNA form, the CDR3 reads TGTGCCAGCAGTTGGGGAAATGGCTACACCTTC. V gene TRBV12-3 or TRBV12-4 combines with J gene TRBJ1-2; D uncertain. Trimming took 4 bases from V and 6 from J, leaving 6 bases between them. The CDR3 is 11 amino acids.

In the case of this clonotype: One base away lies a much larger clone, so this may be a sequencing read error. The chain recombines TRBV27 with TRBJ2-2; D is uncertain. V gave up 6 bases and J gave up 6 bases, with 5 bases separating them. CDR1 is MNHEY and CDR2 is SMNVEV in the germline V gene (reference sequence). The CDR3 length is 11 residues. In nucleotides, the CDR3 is TGTGCCAGCAGGGGCGCCGGGGAGCTGTTTTTT. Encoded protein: CASRGAGELFF.

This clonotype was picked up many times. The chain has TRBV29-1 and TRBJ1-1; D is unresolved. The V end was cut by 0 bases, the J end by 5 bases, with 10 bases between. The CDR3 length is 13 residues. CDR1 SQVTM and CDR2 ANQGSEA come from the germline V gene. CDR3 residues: CSVEDLGETEAFF. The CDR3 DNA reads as TGCAGCGTTGAAGATCTTGGGGAGACTGAAGCTTTCTTT.